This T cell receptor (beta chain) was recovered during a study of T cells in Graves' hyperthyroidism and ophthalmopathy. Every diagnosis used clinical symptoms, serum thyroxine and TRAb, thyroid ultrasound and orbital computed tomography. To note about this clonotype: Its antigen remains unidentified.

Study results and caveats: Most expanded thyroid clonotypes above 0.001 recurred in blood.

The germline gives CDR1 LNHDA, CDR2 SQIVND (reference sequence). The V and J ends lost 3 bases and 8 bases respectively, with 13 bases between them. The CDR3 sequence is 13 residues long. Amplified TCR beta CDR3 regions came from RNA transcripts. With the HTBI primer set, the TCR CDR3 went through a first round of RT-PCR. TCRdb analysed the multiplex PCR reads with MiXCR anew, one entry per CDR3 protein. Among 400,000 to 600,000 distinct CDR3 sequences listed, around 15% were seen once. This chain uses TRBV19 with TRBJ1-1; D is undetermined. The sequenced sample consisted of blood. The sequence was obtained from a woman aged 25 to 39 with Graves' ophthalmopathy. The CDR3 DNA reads TGTGCCAGTAGTATTTACCGGGATACAGAAGCTTTCTTT. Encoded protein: CASSIYRDTEAFF.